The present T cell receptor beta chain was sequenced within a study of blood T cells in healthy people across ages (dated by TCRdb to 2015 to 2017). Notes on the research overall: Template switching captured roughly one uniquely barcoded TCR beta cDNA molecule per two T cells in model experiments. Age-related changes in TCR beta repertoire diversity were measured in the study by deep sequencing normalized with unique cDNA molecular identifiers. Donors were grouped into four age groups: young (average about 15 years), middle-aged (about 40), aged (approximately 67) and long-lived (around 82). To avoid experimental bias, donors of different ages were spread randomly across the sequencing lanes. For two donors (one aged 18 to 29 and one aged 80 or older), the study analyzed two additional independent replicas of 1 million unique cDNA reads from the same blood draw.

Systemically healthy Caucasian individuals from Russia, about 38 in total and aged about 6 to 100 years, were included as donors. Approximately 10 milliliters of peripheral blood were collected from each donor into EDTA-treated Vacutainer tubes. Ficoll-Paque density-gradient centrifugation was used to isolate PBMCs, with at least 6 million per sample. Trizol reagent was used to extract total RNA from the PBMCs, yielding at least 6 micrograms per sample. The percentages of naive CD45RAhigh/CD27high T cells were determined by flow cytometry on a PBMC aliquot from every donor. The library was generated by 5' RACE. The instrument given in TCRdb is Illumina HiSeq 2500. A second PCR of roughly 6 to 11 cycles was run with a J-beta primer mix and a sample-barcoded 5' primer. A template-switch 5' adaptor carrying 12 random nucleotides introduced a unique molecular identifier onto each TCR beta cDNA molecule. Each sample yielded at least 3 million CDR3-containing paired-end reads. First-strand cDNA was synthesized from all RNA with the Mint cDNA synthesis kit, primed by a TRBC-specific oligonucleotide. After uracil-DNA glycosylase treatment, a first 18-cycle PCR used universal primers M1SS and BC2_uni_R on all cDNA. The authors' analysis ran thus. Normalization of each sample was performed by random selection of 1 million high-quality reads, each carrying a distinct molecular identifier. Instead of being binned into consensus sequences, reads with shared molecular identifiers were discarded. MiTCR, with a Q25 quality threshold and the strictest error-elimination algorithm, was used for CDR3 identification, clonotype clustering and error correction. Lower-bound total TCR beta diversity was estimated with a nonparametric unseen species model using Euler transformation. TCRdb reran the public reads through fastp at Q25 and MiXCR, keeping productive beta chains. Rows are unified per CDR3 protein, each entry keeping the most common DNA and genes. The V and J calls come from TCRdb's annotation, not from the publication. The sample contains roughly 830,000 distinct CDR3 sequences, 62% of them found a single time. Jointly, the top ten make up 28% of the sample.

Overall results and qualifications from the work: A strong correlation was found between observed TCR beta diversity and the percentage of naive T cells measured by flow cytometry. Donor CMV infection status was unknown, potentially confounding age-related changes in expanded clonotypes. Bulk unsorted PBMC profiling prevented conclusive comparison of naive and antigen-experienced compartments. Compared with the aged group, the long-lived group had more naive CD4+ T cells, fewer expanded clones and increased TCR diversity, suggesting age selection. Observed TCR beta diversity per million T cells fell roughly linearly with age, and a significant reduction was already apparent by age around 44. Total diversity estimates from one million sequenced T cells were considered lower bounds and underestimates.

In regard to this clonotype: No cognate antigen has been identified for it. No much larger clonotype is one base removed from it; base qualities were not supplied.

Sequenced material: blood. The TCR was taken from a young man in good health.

The base sequence is TGTGCCAGCAGCCTCACTTGGGGGGGATCCTACAATGAGCAGTTCTTC. It codes for CASSLTWGGSYNEQFF. The rearrangement joined TRBV28 to TRBJ2-1; TRBD2 matches 7 bases in the middle. The CDR3 contains 16 residues, cysteine and phenylalanine counted. The CDR3 DNA has 48 bases and is translated from base 1. Relative to germline, V is missing 6 bases and J is missing 1 base, with 9 bases of the junction outside any gene match. CDR1 and CDR2 were assigned from the germline V gene as MDHEN and SYDVKM.